This T cell receptor beta chain was captured in a study of blood T cell repertoires in COVID-19 (dated by TCRdb to the early 2020s). About the study as a whole: Samples from collaborators originated in the United States, Italy and Spain and spanned both the acute and convalescent phases of COVID-19. The repertoires were released in a freely available public database intended as a resource for research on the immune response to SARS-CoV-2. Sample metadata almost always included a de-identified subject ID, COVID-19 status, age in years and sex. Subjects who had been exposed to COVID-19, were actively infected with it, or had recovered from it provided the deeply sampled blood TCRbeta repertoires that made up the dataset. The material from the prospective study consisted of cDNA or gDNA derived from T cells, B-cell-depleted T cells, or PBMCs. Where available, HLA class I and class II types were obtained from metadata supplied by the sample provider rather than from assay-based typing. Samples came from the ongoing ImmuneRACE study (first 160 participants) plus 1,254 subjects from 6 global collaborators. What the work shows at the level of the full study, not this receptor alone: The amount of clinical and demographic metadata varied by source and participant and was provided uncurated.

A word on this clone: Its antigen is unknown. Base quality data are lacking; no much larger clone is found one base away.

Collaborating institutions collected whole blood in K2EDTA tubes following their own protocols. For TCRbeta analysis, collaborators shipped samples as frozen whole blood, isolated PBMCs, or DNA extracted from either of those sample types. The germline V gene encodes CDR1 SGHAT and CDR2 FQDESV (reference sequence). At the junction V is shortened by 5 bases and J by 4 bases, with 8 bases in between. Counted from cysteine to phenylalanine, this CDR3 has 13 amino acids. The CDR3 DNA has 39 bases and is translated from base 1. TCRbeta CDR3 regions were amplified from genomic DNA by means of the immunoSEQ Assay, a bias-controlled multiplex PCR. The authors' analysis ran thus. Nucleated cell counts per sample were estimated from amplification of reference gene primers within the assay. To quantify the absolute abundance of each unique TCRbeta CDR3 rearrangement, sequence reads were collapsed and filtered. For each sample, productive Simpson clonality was calculated as the square root of Simpson's diversity index across productive rearrangements. TCRdb re-hosts the immuneACCESS table, in-frame sequences only. Its copies lack some clones; in the studies checked, an unresolved V gene accounts for under half of them, and the cause for the rest is not known. V and J calls and clone size are copied from that table; D and trimming were computed from the DNA. The sample yields 95,000 to 150,000 clones; more than 65% were counted once. Around 2% of the sample is held by the ten biggest clonotypes.

The sequenced material came from peripheral blood. The rearranged segments are TRBV11-1 and TRBJ2-2; the D region possibly corresponds to TRBD1 (6 bases align). This receptor was obtained from a woman aged 65 to 85 with acute or convalescent COVID-19. The CDR3 in this case is CASSNRVTGELFF. The DNA reads as follows: TGTGCCAGCAGCAACAGGGTCACCGGGGAGCTGTTTTTT.